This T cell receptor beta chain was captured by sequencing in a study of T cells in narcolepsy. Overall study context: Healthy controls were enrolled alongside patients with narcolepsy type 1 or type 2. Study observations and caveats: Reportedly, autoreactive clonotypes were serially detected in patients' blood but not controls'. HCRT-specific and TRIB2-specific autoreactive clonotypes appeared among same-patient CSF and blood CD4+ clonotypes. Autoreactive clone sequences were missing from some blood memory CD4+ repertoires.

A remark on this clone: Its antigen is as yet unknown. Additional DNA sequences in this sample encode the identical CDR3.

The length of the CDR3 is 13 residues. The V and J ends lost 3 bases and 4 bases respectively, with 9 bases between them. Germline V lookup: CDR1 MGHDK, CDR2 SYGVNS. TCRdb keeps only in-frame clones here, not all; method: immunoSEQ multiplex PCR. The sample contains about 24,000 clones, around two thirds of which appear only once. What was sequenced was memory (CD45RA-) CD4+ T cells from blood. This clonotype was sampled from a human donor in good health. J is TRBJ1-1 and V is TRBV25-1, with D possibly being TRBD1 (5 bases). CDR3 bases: TGTGCCAGCAGTGATCGGGGACTCACTGAAGCTTTCTTT. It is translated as CASSDRGLTEAFF.